This is a list of T cell receptor beta chains from one sample in a study of somatic mutations in cytotoxic T cells in rheumatoid arthritis. Only in-frame clones appear in the TCRdb table, and some are missing; sequencing was by immunoSEQ multiplex PCR. Of around 2,900 clones listed, 80% to 95% were seen once; the top ten hold 14% to 15%. The material sequenced was CD8+ T cells sorted from blood. All receptors come from a woman between 18 and 30 years old with rheumatoid arthritis. CDR3s include the opening cysteine and the closing phenylalanine or tryptophan. The D gene is left open where the match is weak. Rows may omit the clone size; those that give it use once, few, many or a size class.

CDR3: CASSIALGRGQPQHF
DNA: TGTGCCAGTAGTATAGCGCTGGGGAGAGGGCAGCCCCAGCATTTT
J: TRBJ1-5
D: NA
V: TRBV19
length: 15
size: NA

CDR3: CASSSGTSGSLQFF
DNA: TGTGCCAGCAGCTCCGGGACTAGCGGGAGTTTACAGTTCTTC
J: TRBJ2-1
D: TRBD2
V: TRBV9
length: 14
size: once

CDR3: CASSKYDRLYSNQPQHF
DNA: TGTGCCAGCAGCAAATACGACAGATTATATAGCAATCAGCCCCAGCATTTT
J: TRBJ1-5
D: NA
V: TRBV7-8
length: 17
size: NA

CDR3: CASSLNSYEQYF
DNA: TGCGCCAGCAGCCTTAACTCCTACGAGCAGTACTTC
J: TRBJ2-7
D: NA
V: TRBV5-1
length: 12
size: NA

CDR3: CASSVVGTDTQYF
DNA: TGTGCCAGCAGCGTCGTCGGGACAGATACGCAGTATTTT
J: TRBJ2-3
D: NA
V: TRBV6-1
length: 13
size: once

CDR3: CSVASSYNEQFF
DNA: TGCAGCGTTGCTAGCTCCTACAATGAGCAGTTCTTC
J: TRBJ2-1
D: NA
V: TRBV29-1
length: 12
size: NA

CDR3: CASSDSGRAREQYF
DNA: TGTGCCAGCAGTGATAGCGGGAGGGCCAGGGAGCAGTACTTC
J: TRBJ2-5
D: TRBD2
V: TRBV7-9
length: 14
size: once

CDR3: CASIQGGAFYNEQFF
DNA: TGTGCCAGCATACAAGGGGGCGCGTTCTACAATGAGCAGTTCTTC
J: TRBJ2-1
D: TRBD1
V: TRBV5-6
length: 15
size: NA

CDR3: CASSQDLRGYEQFF
DNA: TGCGCCAGCAGCCAAGATCTTAGGGGATATGAGCAGTTCTTC
J: TRBJ2-1
D: NA
V: TRBV4-3
length: 14
size: NA

CDR3: CASSQVGSGSAGELFF
DNA: TGCGCCAGCAGCCAAGTTGGTAGCGGGAGTGCCGGGGAGCTGTTTTTT
J: TRBJ2-2
D: TRBD2
V: TRBV4-1
length: 16
size: NA

CDR3: CSVAGLDTGELFF
DNA: TGCAGCGTTGCGGGACTAGACACCGGGGAGCTGTTTTTT
J: TRBJ2-2
D: TRBD2
V: TRBV29-1
length: 13
size: NA